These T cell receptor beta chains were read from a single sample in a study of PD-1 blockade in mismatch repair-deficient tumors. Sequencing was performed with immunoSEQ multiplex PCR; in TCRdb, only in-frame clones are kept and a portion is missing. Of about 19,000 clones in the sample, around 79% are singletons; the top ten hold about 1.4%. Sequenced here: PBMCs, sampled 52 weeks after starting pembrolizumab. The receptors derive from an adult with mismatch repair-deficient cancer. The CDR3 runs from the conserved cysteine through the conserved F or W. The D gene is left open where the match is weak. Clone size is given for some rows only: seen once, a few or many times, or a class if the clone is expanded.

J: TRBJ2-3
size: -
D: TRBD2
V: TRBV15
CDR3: CATSRLAGGTDTQYF
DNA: TGTGCCACCAGCAGACTAGCGGGAGGCACAGATACGCAGTATTTT

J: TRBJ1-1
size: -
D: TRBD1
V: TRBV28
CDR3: CASSPRQGATEAFF
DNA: TGTGCCAGCAGTCCGCGACAGGGGGCCACTGAAGCTTTCTTT

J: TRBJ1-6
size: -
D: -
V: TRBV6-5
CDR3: CASSRQGTPNSPLHF
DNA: TGTGCCAGCAGCCGCCAGGGAACTCCTAATTCACCCCTCCACTTT

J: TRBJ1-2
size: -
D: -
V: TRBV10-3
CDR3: CAISESGTRGGYTF
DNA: TGTGCCATCAGTGAATCCGGGACACGGGGTGGCTACACCTTC

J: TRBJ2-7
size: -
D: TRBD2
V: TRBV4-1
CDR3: CASSQETSGPASYEQYF
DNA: TGCGCCAGCAGCCAAGAAACTAGCGGGCCTGCCTCCTACGAGCAGTACTTC

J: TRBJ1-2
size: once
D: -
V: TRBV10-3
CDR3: CAISESNLIYGYTF
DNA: TGTGCCATCAGTGAGTCGAATCTAATCTATGGCTACACCTTC

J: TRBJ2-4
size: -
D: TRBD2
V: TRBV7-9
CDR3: CASSLAAGGLTDIQYF
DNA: TGTGCCAGCAGCTTAGCAGCGGGAGGGCTTACGGACATTCAGTACTTC

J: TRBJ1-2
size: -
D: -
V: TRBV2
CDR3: CASMQANYGYTF
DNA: TGTGCCAGCATGCAGGCGAACTATGGCTACACCTTC

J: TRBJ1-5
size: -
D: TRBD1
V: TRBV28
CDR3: CASSWTGSYDQPQHF
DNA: TGTGCCAGCAGTTGGACAGGGAGCTATGACCAGCCCCAGCATTTT

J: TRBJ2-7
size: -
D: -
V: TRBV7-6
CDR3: CASSPDSSGAYEQYF
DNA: TGTGCCAGCAGCCCCGACAGCTCCGGCGCCTACGAGCAGTACTTC

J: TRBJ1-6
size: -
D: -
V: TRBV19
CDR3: CASSLTGRRGDSPLHF
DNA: TGTGCCAGTAGTCTGACCGGCCGTAGAGGTGATTCACCCCTCCACTTT

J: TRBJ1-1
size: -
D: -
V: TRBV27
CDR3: CASSFWSADMNTEAFF
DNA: TGTGCCAGCAGTTTCTGGTCGGCTGACATGAACACTGAAGCTTTCTTT

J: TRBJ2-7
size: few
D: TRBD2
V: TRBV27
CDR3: CASSLSSGDSYEQYF
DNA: TGTGCCAGCAGTTTATCTAGCGGGGACTCCTACGAGCAGTACTTC

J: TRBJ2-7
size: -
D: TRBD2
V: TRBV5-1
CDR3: CASSLTSGRAYEQYF
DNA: TGCGCCAGCAGCCTCACTAGCGGGAGGGCCTACGAGCAGTACTTC

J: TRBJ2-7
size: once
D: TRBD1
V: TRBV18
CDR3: CASSPPGTGTNEQYF
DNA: TGTGCCAGCTCACCACCCGGGACAGGGACGAACGAGCAGTACTTC

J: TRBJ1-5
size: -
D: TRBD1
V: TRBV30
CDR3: CAWSGSGGQGGQPQHF
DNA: TGTGCCTGGAGTGGGTCTGGTGGACAGGGAGGTCAGCCCCAGCATTTT

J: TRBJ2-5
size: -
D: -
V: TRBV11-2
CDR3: CASSLGTYQETQYF
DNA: TGTGCCAGCAGCTTGGGGACATACCAAGAGACCCAGTACTTC

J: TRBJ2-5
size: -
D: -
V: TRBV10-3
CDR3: CAISELWGLETQYF
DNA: TGTGCCATCAGTGAGTTATGGGGCTTGGAGACCCAGTACTTC

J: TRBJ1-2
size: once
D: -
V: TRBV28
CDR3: CASRTTANYGYTF
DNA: TGTGCCAGCAGGACGACAGCTAACTATGGCTACACCTTC

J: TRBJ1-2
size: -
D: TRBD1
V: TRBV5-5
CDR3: CASSLPGQGAPGYTF
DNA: TGTGCCAGCAGCTTGCCGGGACAGGGGGCTCCTGGCTACACCTTC

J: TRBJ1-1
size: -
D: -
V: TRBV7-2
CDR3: CASSQDSLLNTEAFF
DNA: TGTGCCAGCAGCCAGGACAGCCTCTTGAACACTGAAGCTTTCTTT

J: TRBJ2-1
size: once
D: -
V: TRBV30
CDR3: CAWSDPTGEQFF
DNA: TGTGCCTGGAGTGACCCAACAGGGGAGCAGTTCTTC

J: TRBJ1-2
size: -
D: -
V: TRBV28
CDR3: CASSGDRNYGYTF
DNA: TGTGCCAGCAGTGGTGACAGGAACTATGGCTACACCTTC

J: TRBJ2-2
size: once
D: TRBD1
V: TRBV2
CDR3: CATKLGDRGPGELFF
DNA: TGTGCCACCAAGCTTGGGGACAGGGGACCCGGGGAGCTGTTTTTT

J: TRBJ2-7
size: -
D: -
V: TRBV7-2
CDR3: CASSFQGSSYEQYF
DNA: TGTGCCAGCAGCTTTCAAGGGAGCTCCTACGAGCAGTACTTC

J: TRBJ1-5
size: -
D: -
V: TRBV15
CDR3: CATSRDPGGNQPQHF
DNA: TGTGCCACCAGCAGAGATCCGGGAGGGAATCAGCCCCAGCATTTT

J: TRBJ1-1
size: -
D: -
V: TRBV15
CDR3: CATSRRVDTEAFF
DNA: TGTGCCACCAGCAGAAGAGTAGACACTGAAGCTTTCTTT

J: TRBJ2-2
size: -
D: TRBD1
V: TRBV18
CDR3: CASSLDRAGGELFF
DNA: TGTGCCAGCTCACTCGACAGGGCTGGCGGGGAGCTGTTTTTT

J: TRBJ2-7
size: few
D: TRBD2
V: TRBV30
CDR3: CAWSVKYLRTSGSERYYEQYF
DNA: TGTGCCTGGAGTGTTAAGTACCTCAGGACTAGCGGGAGTGAACGATACTACGAGCAGTACTTC

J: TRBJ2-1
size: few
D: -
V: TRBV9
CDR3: CASSGGLGGSYNEQFF
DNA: TGTGCCAGCAGCGGTGGACTAGGGGGTTCCTACAATGAGCAGTTCTTC

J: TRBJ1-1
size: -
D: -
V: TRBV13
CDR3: CASSPQLAGGNTEAFF
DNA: TGTGCCAGCAGCCCACAATTAGCGGGGGGGAACACTGAAGCTTTCTTT

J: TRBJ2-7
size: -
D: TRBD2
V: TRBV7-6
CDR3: CASSWGLAEAYEQYF
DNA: TGTGCCAGCAGCTGGGGACTAGCGGAGGCCTACGAGCAGTACTTC

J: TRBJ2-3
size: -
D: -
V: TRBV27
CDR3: CASSQGDSAGPTDTQYF
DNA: TGTGCCAGCAGCCAAGGAGACAGTGCCGGCCCCACAGATACGCAGTATTTT

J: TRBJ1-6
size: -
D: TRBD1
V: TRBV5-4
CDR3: CASSLSRGDNSPLHF
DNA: TGTGCCAGCAGCTTGAGCAGGGGGGATAATTCACCCCTCCACTTT

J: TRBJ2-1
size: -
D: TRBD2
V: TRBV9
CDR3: CASSVGLKLAGGSFYNEQFF
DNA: TGTGCCAGCAGCGTAGGACTAAAGCTAGCGGGAGGTTCCTTCTACAATGAGCAGTTCTTC

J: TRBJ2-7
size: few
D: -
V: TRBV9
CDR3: CASIREQYF
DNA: TGTGCCAGCATTCGCGAGCAGTACTTC

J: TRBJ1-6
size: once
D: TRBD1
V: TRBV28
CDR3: CASSWSPGQGHSPLHF
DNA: TGTGCCAGCAGTTGGAGCCCGGGACAGGGGCACTCACCCCTCCACTTT

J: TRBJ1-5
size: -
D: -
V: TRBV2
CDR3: CATKIGTGSMVQHF
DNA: TGTGCCACAAAGATTGGGACTGGGAGTATGGTCCAGCATTTT

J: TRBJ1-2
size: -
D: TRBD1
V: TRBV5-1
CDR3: CASSLPGQRNYGYTF
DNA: TGCGCCAGCAGCTTACCGGGACAGAGAAACTATGGCTACACCTTC

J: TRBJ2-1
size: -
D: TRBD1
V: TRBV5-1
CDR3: CASSLIGTGINEQFF
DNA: TGCGCCAGCAGCTTGATTGGGACAGGGATCAATGAGCAGTTCTTC

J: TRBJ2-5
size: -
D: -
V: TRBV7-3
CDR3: CASSLGRTQETQYF
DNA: TGTGCCAGCAGCTTAGGCAGGACACAAGAGACCCAGTACTTC